This is a list of T cell receptor beta chains from one sample in a study of cytomegalovirus exposure and HLA in healthy donors. Assay used: immunoSEQ multiplex PCR; TCRdb lists only in-frame clones, some missing. Of 40,000 to 45,000 clones in the sample, about 60% were seen once. Sequenced input: PBMCs. These receptors were taken from a human donor in good health. The CDR3 runs from the conserved cysteine through the conserved F or W. D genes are given only for firm matches. The size field is filled for only some rows; it gives once, few, many or a size class.

d_call	cdr3_length	clone_size	v_call	j_call	cdr3_nt	cdr3_aa
-	15	-	TRBV5-1	TRBJ1-6	TGCGCCAGCAGCCCGAGACAGCTTACTAATTCACCCCTCCACTTT	CASSPRQLTNSPLHF
-	13	-	TRBV5-1	TRBJ2-5	TGCGCCAGCAGCGACAGGCCACAAGAGACCCAGTACTTC	CASSDRPQETQYF
-	15	few	TRBV15	TRBJ2-7	TGTGCCACCAGCAGAGAGAGGGCCTCTTCCTACGAGCAGTACTTC	CATSRERASSYEQYF
-	13	-	TRBV5-6	TRBJ1-2	TGTGCCAGCAGCCGCGGTACAACTATCGGCTACACCTTC	CASSRGTTIGYTF
-	14	-	TRBV5-1	TRBJ2-7	TGCGCCAGCAGCCAAGGAACAGGGTCCTACGAGCAGTACTTC	CASSQGTGSYEQYF
-	14	-	TRBV14	TRBJ1-2	TGTGCCAGCAGCCGTGGGAGGGGAGTTTATGGCTACACCTTC	CASSRGRGVYGYTF
TRBD1	16	-	TRBV9	TRBJ2-5	TGTGCCAGCAGCGGAACAGGGGTCCCACCTCAAGAGACCCAGTACTTC	CASSGTGVPPQETQYF
TRBD2	14	-	TRBV2	TRBJ2-5	TGTGCCAGCAGTGAAGCGAGCGGGGGGGAGACCCAGTACTTC	CASSEASGGETQYF
TRBD1	16	once	TRBV6-6	TRBJ2-1	TGTGCCAGCAGTCAAATTCGGACAGGCCCCTACAATGAGCAGTTCTTC	CASSQIRTGPYNEQFF
-	13	few	TRBV6-6	TRBJ2-5	TGTGCCAGCCGCGGCCCTTTACAAGAGACCCAGTACTTC	CASRGPLQETQYF
TRBD2	15	-	TRBV5-1	TRBJ2-7	TGCGCCAGCAGCTGGGGACTAGCGGACACCTACGAGCAGTACTTC	CASSWGLADTYEQYF
-	13	-	TRBV7-2	TRBJ1-1	TGTGCCAGCAGCCGGACACCTAACACTGAAGCTTTCTTT	CASSRTPNTEAFF
-	12	-	TRBV7-6	TRBJ2-5	TGTGCCAGCAGCCCGTACCAAGAGACCCAGTACTTC	CASSPYQETQYF
-	11	-	TRBV6-1	TRBJ1-1	TGTGCCAGCAGTGACCCCGCTGAAGCTTTCTTT	CASSDPAEAFF
-	14	-	TRBV2	TRBJ1-6	TGTGCCAGCAGTGGAGGTAGATTAAATTCACCCCTCCACTTT	CASSGGRLNSPLHF
-	13	-	TRBV10-1	TRBJ2-5	TGCGCCGTCAAGGAGGGGGGGGGTGTCGTCCAGTACTTC	CAVKEGGGVVQYF
-	13	few	TRBV6-1	TRBJ1-5	TGTGCCAGCAGTGAATCTAGTTTGTTACCCCAGCATTTT	CASSESSLLPQHF
-	14	-	TRBV2	TRBJ2-7	TGTGCCAGTGCCAACCGGGGGAGCTCCTACGAGCAGTACTTC	CASANRGSSYEQYF
-	16	-	TRBV13	TRBJ1-2	TGTGCCAGCAGCTTGGGGGTGTATGGGGGGATCTATGGCTACACCTTC	CASSLGVYGGIYGYTF
-	17	-	TRBV4-3	TRBJ2-7	TGCGCCAGCAGCCGGTACTGGACACCCGATACCTACTACGAGCAGTACTTC	CASSRYWTPDTYYEQYF
-	16	once	TRBV1	TRBJ2-1	TGCACCAGCAGCCCTTGGCGGGGGGGCCCCCACAATGAGCAGTTCTTC	CTSSPWRGGPHNEQFF
-	14	-	TRBV30	TRBJ2-2	TGTGCCTGGAGAGGGGCGTCTAACACCGGGGAGCTGTTTTTT	CAWRGASNTGELFF
TRBD1	15	-	TRBV10-3	TRBJ2-7	TGTGCCATCAGTGAAAGGGACAGCCTATCCTACGAGCAGTACTTC	CAISERDSLSYEQYF
-	15	-	TRBV19	TRBJ2-7	TGTGCCACCGAAGCCCCGGGAAGAGGGTCCTACGAGCAGTACTTC	CATEAPGRGSYEQYF
TRBD1	14	few	TRBV12-5	TRBJ1-1	TGTGCTAGTGCCCTGGGACAGGTAAACACTGAAGCTTTCTTT	CASALGQVNTEAFF
TRBD1	14	-	TRBV10-2	TRBJ1-6	TGCGCCAGCAGAGAAACAGGGGTGAATTCACCCCTCCACTTT	CASRETGVNSPLHF
-	14	-	TRBV9	TRBJ2-2	TGTGCCAGCAGCCCCCTTCCTAACACCGGGGAGCTGTTTTTT	CASSPLPNTGELFF